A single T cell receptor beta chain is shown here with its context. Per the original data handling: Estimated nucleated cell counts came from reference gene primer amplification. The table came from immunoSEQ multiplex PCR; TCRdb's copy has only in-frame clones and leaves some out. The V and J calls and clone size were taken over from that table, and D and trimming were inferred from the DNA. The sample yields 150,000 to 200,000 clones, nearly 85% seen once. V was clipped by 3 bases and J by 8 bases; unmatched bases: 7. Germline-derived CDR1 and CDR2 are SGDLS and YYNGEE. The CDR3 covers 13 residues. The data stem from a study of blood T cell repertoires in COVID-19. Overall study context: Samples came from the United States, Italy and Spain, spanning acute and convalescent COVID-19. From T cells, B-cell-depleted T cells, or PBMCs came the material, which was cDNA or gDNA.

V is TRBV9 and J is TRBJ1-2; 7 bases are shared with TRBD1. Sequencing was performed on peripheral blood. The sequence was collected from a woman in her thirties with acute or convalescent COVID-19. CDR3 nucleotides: TGTGCCAGCAGCGCCGGACAGGTTACCGGCTACACCTTC. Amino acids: CASSAGQVTGYTF.